This TCR beta chain was obtained from a study of beta chain features in type 1 diabetes. Study information: There were 95 million to 110 million sorted cells examined across all samples.

Expressed TCRB transcripts got sequenced, as all isolated RNA was reverse transcribed. TCRdb's copy holds only in-frame clones and misses some; the assay was immunoSEQ multiplex PCR. Of over 300,000 clones in the sample, 7% to 9% were seen once. The sequence was collected from a woman aged 18-35 years in good health. The specimen sequenced was central memory CD4+ T cells from blood.

DNA for the CDR3: TGTGCCAGCCCCCCGGGGGGTACCTACGAGCAGTACTTC. This sequence encodes CASPPGGTYEQYF. The chain recombines TRBV27 with TRBJ2-7; 7 bases agree with TRBD2. The V gene end was trimmed by 8 bases and the J gene end by 2 bases; junction bases not matched to a gene: 6. Germline CDR1 is MNHEY and CDR2 is SMNVEV (reference sequence). The CDR3 covers 13 residues.